This T cell receptor beta chain originates from a study of blood T cell repertoires in COVID-19. Looking at the study overall: The origin of the acute and convalescent COVID-19 samples was the United States, Italy and Spain. T cells, B-cell-depleted T cells, or PBMCs supplied cDNA or gDNA.

Original analysis: By means of reference gene primer amplification, nucleated cell counts were estimated. Using immunoSEQ multiplex PCR, the repertoire was profiled, and TCRdb retains in-frame clones only, with some absent. From that table come the V and J calls and clone size; the DNA was used to work out D and trimming. Counted here are approximately 62,000 clones, 70% to 90% occurring once; the ten biggest clones make up about 9%. The CDR3 runs to 14 residues. V lost 5 bases and J lost 5; bases outside the gene matches: 8. Per the germline V gene, CDR1 is SGHTA and CDR2 is FQGNSA. This clonotype was obtained from a human donor with active COVID-19. The donor label of this sample is uncertain. Sequenced: peripheral blood. The gene calls are TRBV7-2 and TRBJ1-1, with TRBD1 matching over 7 bases. CDR3 residues: CASSISRTGTEAFF. The DNA of the CDR3 is TGTGCCAGCAGCATAAGCCGGACAGGAACTGAAGCTTTCTTT.